Following are 24 T cell receptor beta chains from one sample sequenced in a study of graft-versus-host responses after intestinal transplantation. Data came from immunoSEQ multiplex PCR; TCRdb stores just in-frame clones and leaves some out. In the table there are roughly 46,000 clones, 90% to 95% of which are singletons. Sequences were derived from PBMCs, sampled more than 750 days after a first intestinal transplant, on the day of a second. The receptor set was obtained from a human patient who received an intestinal transplant, so some T cells may come from the graft donor.

The chain is built from TRBV7-9 and TRBJ2-5, with 7 nucleotides matching TRBD2. Losses at the gene ends were 5 bases for V and 9 bases for J; bases not matched to a gene: 9. CDR1 SEHNR and CDR2 FQNEAQ come from the germline V gene (reference sequence). The CDR3 loop spans 13 amino acids. The CDR3 sequence is CASSPREGPAQYF. CDR3 coding DNA: TGTGCCAGCAGCCCCAGGGAGGGCCCGGCCCAGTACTTC.

This chain uses TRBV29-1 with TRBJ2-3, with unresolved D. Germline V gene lookup returns CDR1 SQVTM and CDR2 ANQGSEA. CDR3 length: 16 amino acids. Trimming cost V 1 base and J 0 bases, with 14 bases left between them. CDR3: CSVEVLQVTSTDTQYF. The CDR3 DNA reads as TGCAGCGTTGAAGTTTTACAAGTAACTAGCACAGATACGCAGTATTTT.

The genes are TRBV7-8 and TRBJ1-5, with D hard to call. V was pared by 4 bases and J by 1 base, with 14 bases between. The CDR3 runs to 16 residues. Germline-derived CDR1 and CDR2 are SGHVS and FQNEAQ. This CDR3 reads CASSSRTVISNQPQHF. The CDR3, as DNA: TGTGCCAGCAGCTCGCGGACCGTGATAAGCAATCAGCCCCAGCATTTT.

V and J are TRBV7-6 and TRBJ2-2, with D uncertain. V dropped 1 base and J dropped 1 base, with 4 bases sitting between them. Germline V gives CDR1 SGHVS, CDR2 FNYEAQ. The CDR3 consists of 14 residues. The CDR3 DNA reads as TGTGCCAGCAGCTTAGTACAGAACACCGGGGAGCTGTTTTTT. This translates into CASSLVQNTGELFF.

The chain recombines TRBV11-3 with TRBJ2-3; 10 bases match TRBD1. In germline, CDR1 is SGHNT, CDR2 YENEEA. The CDR3 loop spans 16 amino acids. With V trimmed by 2 bases and J by 3 bases, 5 bases remained unmatched. The CDR3 sequence is CASSLRQGASTDTQYF. The CDR3 coding sequence is TGTGCCAGCAGCTTAAGACAGGGGGCGTCGACAGATACGCAGTATTTT.

The V and J genes are TRBV18 and TRBJ1-4; the D gene is possibly TRBD1 (5 bases). CDR1 and CDR2 from the germline V gene are KGHSH and LQKENI. Trimming removed 3 bases from V and 4 bases from J, with 15 bases in between. The CDR3 has 16 amino acids. As DNA, the CDR3 is TGTGCCAGCTCACCCCAAGGGACGGCAAATAATGAAAAACTGTTTTTT. Translated, it gives CASSPQGTANNEKLFF.

This chain joins TRBV9 and TRBJ2-7; the D is unclear. The germline V and J ends were trimmed by 1 base and 6 bases, with 11 bases remaining between them. The CDR3 sequence is 13 residues long. Germline lookup yields CDR1 SGDLS and CDR2 YYNGEE. CDR3 nucleotide sequence: TGTGCCAGCAGCGTATCCCATTGGAGCGAGCAGTACTTC. Its translation is CASSVSHWSEQYF.

The rearrangement joins TRBV6-6 to TRBJ1-1, with 7 positions matching TRBD1. The germline V gene has CDR1 MNHNY and CDR2 SVGAGI (reference sequence). J gave up 4 bases and V 6 bases, and 5 bases lay outside the gene matches. CDR3 size: 13 residues. The CDR3 protein is CASSRTGGTEAFF. The CDR3 coding sequence is TGTGCCAGCAGCCGGACAGGCGGCACTGAAGCTTTCTTT.

J is TRBJ1-1 and V is TRBV19; 8 bases align to TRBD1. J lost 3 bases, V lost 3 bases, and 3 bases had no gene match. The CDR3 runs to 14 residues. The germline V gene encodes CDR1 LNHDA and CDR2 SQIVND (reference sequence). CDR3 loop: CASSMTGADTEAFF. DNA of the CDR3: TGTGCCAGTAGTATGACAGGGGCGGACACTGAAGCTTTCTTT.

This chain's CDR3 is CASSPLQDSNQPQHF. The CDR3 nucleotides are TGTGCCAGCTCACCGTTGCAGGATAGCAATCAGCCCCAGCATTTT. The chain has TRBV18 and TRBJ1-5; no reliable D call. Germline lookup yields CDR1 KGHSH and CDR2 LQKENI. V lost 3 bases and J 0 bases, leaving 9 bases between the germline ends. The CDR3 length is 15 residues.

This sequence joins TRBV30 and TRBJ1-5; D is ambiguous. The CDR3 extends over 13 amino acids. Trimming removed 5 bases at V and 9 bases at J, with 17 bases between. Germline-derived CDR1 and CDR2 are GTSNPN and SVGIG (reference sequence). DNA of the CDR3: TGTGCCTGGTCCGTGGCGGGAAGCGCGCCCCAGCATTTT. The encoded protein is CAWSVAGSAPQHF.

The chain joins TRBV6-1 to TRBJ1-1, with unresolved D. Germline CDR1 and CDR2: MNHNS and SASEGT. Trimming took off 2 bases at V and 4 bases at J, with 8 bases between the two ends. The CDR3 is 13 amino acids. The CDR3 DNA reads TGTGCCAGCAGTGAACTCCAATTCACTGAAGCTTTCTTT. Protein: CASSELQFTEAFF.

The V call is TRBV6-5, the J call TRBJ1-3; no reliable D call. Trimming took 7 bases from V and 5 from J, leaving 12 bases between them. The CDR3 runs to 13 residues. Germline V gene lookup returns CDR1 MNHEY and CDR2 SVGAGI. The CDR3 DNA is TGTGCCAGCACCGCCTTTCCACGAAACACCATATATTTT. Its translation: CASTAFPRNTIYF.

This rearrangement joins TRBV19 to TRBJ1-1; D ambiguous. There are 11 residues in the CDR3. Germline V gene data show CDR1 as LNHDA and CDR2 as SQIVND (reference sequence). V was shortened by 1 base and J by 10 bases, with 7 bases between the two germline ends. CDR3 in DNA: TGTGCCAGTAGTATAGGACTGGCAGCTTTCTTT. Amino acid sequence: CASSIGLAAFF. The full variable domain, with the rest looked up from reference TRBV19 and TRBJ1-1, is DGGITQSPKYLFRKEGQNVTLSCEQNLNHDAMYWYRQDPGQGLRLIYYSQIVNDFQKGDIAEGYSVSREKKESFPLTVTSAQKNPTAFYLCASSIGLAAFFGQGTRLTVV.

This clone was seen a handful of times. This sequence joins TRBV10-3 and TRBJ2-1; D possibly uses TRBD1 or TRBD2 (5 bases each). Germline CDR1 ENHRY, CDR2 SYGVKD. V was clipped by 3 bases and J by 0 bases, with 15 bases between them. This CDR3 contains 17 residues. The CDR3 sequence is CAISDFTGARSYNEQFF. For the CDR3, the DNA is TGTGCCATCAGTGATTTTACCGGGGCCCGCTCCTACAATGAGCAGTTCTTC.

The chain links TRBV6-5 to TRBJ1-4; D not resolved. In germline, CDR1 is MNHEY, CDR2 SVGAGI. This CDR3 region has 15 residues. V lost 2 bases to trimming and J lost 4 bases, with 11 bases between them. CDR3 sequence: CASSYVDGYNEKLFF. CDR3 bases: TGTGCCAGCAGTTACGTGGACGGCTATAATGAAAAACTGTTTTTT.

This chain uses TRBV11-2 with TRBJ2-6; D gene ambiguous. The CDR3 sequence is 17 residues long. Germline V CDR1 and CDR2: SGHAT, FQNNGV. Trimming removed 4 bases at V and 2 bases at J, with 15 bases between. The CDR3 sequence: CASSSDLRAPGANVLTF. DNA of the CDR3: TGTGCCAGCAGCTCAGACCTCCGGGCCCCTGGGGCCAACGTCCTGACTTTC. Full variable domain (rest looked up from reference TRBV11-2 and TRBJ2-6): EAGVAQSPRYKIIEKRQSVAFWCNPISGHATLYWYQQILGQGPKLLIQFQNNGVVDDSQLPKDRFSAERLKGVDSTLKIQPAKLEDSAVYLCASSSDLRAPGANVLTFGAGSRLTVL.

This clone showed up just once. This chain's CDR3 is CASSLESGVGWSYEQYF. The CDR3 DNA follows: TGCGCCAGCAGCTTGGAGTCAGGGGTCGGATGGTCCTACGAGCAGTACTTC. The chain has TRBV5-1 and TRBJ2-7; perhaps TRBD1 as D (6 bases). The CDR3 is 17 residues long. Trimming removed 0 bases from V and 1 base from J, with 17 bases in between. The germline CDR1 and CDR2 sequences are SGHRS and YFSETQ.

The J gene is TRBJ2-3, the V gene TRBV6-5, with D unresolved. The CDR3 covers 16 residues. Trimming removed 2 bases at V and 1 base at J, with 13 bases between. Per germline, CDR1 MNHEY and CDR2 SVGAGI. CDR3 loop: CASSYTYSGGTDTQYF. DNA for the CDR3: TGTGCCAGCAGTTACACTTATTCTGGGGGCACAGATACGCAGTATTTT.

The V call is TRBV6-1, the J call TRBJ1-2; D is perhaps TRBD1 (5 bases). This CDR3 has 13 amino acids. Trimming shortened V by 6 bases and J by 8 bases, and 16 bases separated the two germline ends. The V gene's germline CDR1 is MNHNS and CDR2 SASEGT. CDR3 bases: TGTGCCAGCAGCCCGAACTCGAGGGGAGGCTACACCTTC. Its translation is CASSPNSRGGYTF.

This rearrangement joins TRBV7-9 to TRBJ2-1; D unclear. The CDR3 consists of 12 residues. Germline lookup yields CDR1 SEHNR and CDR2 FQNEAQ (reference sequence). V shed 4 bases and J shed 4 bases, with 5 bases lying between them. CDR3 nucleotide sequence: TGTGCCAGCAGCTACGTATACAATGAGCAGTTCTTC. Protein: CASSYVYNEQFF.

The rearrangement uses TRBV11-2 and TRBJ1-1, with a weak D call TRBD1 (5 bases). CDR1 is SGHAT, CDR2 FQNNGV, per germline. Trimming took off 3 bases at V and 2 bases at J, with 10 bases between the two ends. The CDR3 contains 14 residues. DNA for the CDR3: TGTGCCAGCAGCTTGGGGGATCATAACACTGAAGCTTTCTTT. This codes for CASSLGDHNTEAFF.

The gene calls are TRBV6-5 and TRBJ1-1; TRBD1 might be the D (6 bases). CDR1 is MNHEY and CDR2 is SVGAGI in the germline V gene. The CDR3 spans 13 residues. The ends were cut back, 7 bases at V and 8 bases at J, with 17 bases in the middle. The CDR3 reads CASITPGDREAFF. The CDR3 nucleotides are TGTGCCAGCATAACCCCAGGGGACCGAGAAGCTTTCTTT.

The chain employs TRBV7-9 and TRBJ1-4; 9 positions match TRBD1. CDR3 size: 16 residues. The germline gives CDR1 SEHNR, CDR2 FQNEAQ (reference sequence). J was trimmed by 7 bases and V by 4 bases; bases with no gene match: 10. The DNA for the CDR3 is TGTGCCAGCAGCTCCGGCGGGGGGACAGGGAGTGAAAAACTGTTTTTT. As protein: CASSSGGGTGSEKLFF.